These 9 T cell receptor beta chains were sequenced from one sample in a study of Ad26.COV2.S vaccination and SARS-CoV-2 variants. Treatment: over 15 received Ad26.COV2.S at low or high dose, single or two shots; 5 received placebo; per-sample allocation not given. Material that was analyzed had been drawn on day 63 after the first vaccine or placebo injection. The repertoire was sequenced with immunoSEQ multiplex PCR; TCRdb's copy has only in-frame clones and lacks some. This table has approximately 400,000 clones, about 83% appearing once. Source: peripheral blood, taken in a trial of Ad26.COV2.S vaccine versus placebo. The receptors come from a person between 18 and 59 years old who received the Ad26.COV2.S COVID-19 vaccine or a placebo.

The chain employs TRBV18 and TRBJ2-1, with 9 nucleotides matching TRBD2. The CDR3 contains 14 residues. Trimming took 3 bases from V and 6 from J; bases not matched to a gene: 3. Germline CDR1 is KGHSH and CDR2 is LQKENI. Here the CDR3 reads CASSPQAGGNEQFF. The CDR3 region has the DNA TGTGCCAGCTCACCTCAAGCGGGAGGCAATGAGCAGTTCTTC. The complete variable domain, with remaining parts taken from reference TRBV18 and TRBJ2-1, reads NAGVMQNPRHLVRRRGQEARLRCSPMKGHSHVYWYRQLPEEGLKFMVYLQKENIIDESGMPKERFSAEFPKEGPSILRIQQVVRGDSAAYFCASSPQAGGNEQFFGPGTRLTVL.

The genes are TRBV5-6 and TRBJ2-7; TRBD2 agrees at 7 bases. The junction had 16 bases not matched to a gene; V was cut back by 4 bases and J by 3 bases. The CDR3 is 17 amino acids. Per germline, CDR1 SGHDT and CDR2 YYEEEE. The CDR3 reads CASSPLVVERGYYEQYF. The CDR3 DNA is TGTGCCAGCAGCCCCTTAGTGGTCGAGCGGGGTTACTACGAGCAGTACTTC.

This chain connects TRBV19 to TRBJ2-5, with D unclear. The CDR3 loop spans 13 amino acids. V dropped 10 bases and J dropped 5 bases, with 17 bases sitting between them. The V gene's germline CDR1 is LNHDA and CDR2 SQIVND (reference sequence). For the CDR3, the DNA is TGTGCCACCCGCGAAGGGAACGCGGAGACCCAGTACTTC. Amino acids: CATREGNAETQYF.

V usage is TRBV7-5 and J usage is TRBJ2-7; the D call in the table, TRBD2, was not verified against the DNA. TRBV7-5 is a known pseudogene. The CDR3 sequence is 14 residues long. The CDR3 protein is CATKGGKRVYEQYF. CDR3 bases: TGTGCCACAAAAGGCGGGAAACGGGTCTACGAGCAGTACTTC.

A note on this clone: Other nucleotide sequences in the sample specify the same CDR3. The chain combines TRBV7-3 with TRBJ1-1; a weak D match, TRBD1 (5 bases). The CDR3 runs to 14 residues. V was shortened by 0 bases and J by 2 bases, with 7 bases between the two germline ends. Germline CDR1 SGHTA, CDR2 FQGTGA. In DNA, the CDR3 is TGTGCCAGCAGCTTAACGGGGGGTAACACTGAAGCTTTCTTT. This gives the protein CASSLTGGNTEAFF.

This chain joins TRBV28 and TRBJ1-2, with a weak D call TRBD1 (6 bases). Trimming left V 5 bases short and J 9 bases short, with 25 bases between. The length of the CDR3 is 16 residues. CDR1 and CDR2 (germline): MDHEN, SYDVKM. CDR3 amino acids: CASSQQGGRVIASYTF. DNA of the CDR3: TGTGCCAGCAGTCAACAGGGAGGCAGGGTGATTGCGAGCTACACCTTC.

The chain recombines TRBV4-3 with TRBJ2-1, with 8 bases lining up with TRBD2. The CDR3 is made up of 12 amino acids. The junction had 4 bases not matched to a gene; V was cut back by 6 bases and J by 9 bases. From germline, CDR1 is LGHNA and CDR2 YSLEER. The CDR3 protein is CASSRGGGEQFF. CDR3 DNA: TGCGCCAGCAGTCGGGGGGGCGGTGAGCAGTTCTTC.

This chain links TRBV9 with TRBJ2-3; D is possibly TRBD1 (5 bases). Germline V CDR1 and CDR2: SGDLS, YYNGEE. Between the trimmed V and J ends, which lost 0 bases and 4 bases, there was a span of 6 bases. The CDR3 covers 13 residues. The CDR3 nucleotides read TGTGCCAGCAGCGTAGGGGGCGCAGATACGCAGTATTTT. Amino acid sequence: CASSVGGADTQYF.

This sequence joins TRBV27 and TRBJ1-1; D uncertain. The CDR3 covers 13 residues. V was clipped by 7 bases and J by 7 bases, with 16 bases between them. The V gene's germline CDR1 is MNHEY and CDR2 SMNVEV (reference sequence). The CDR3 nucleotides read TGTGCCAGCAACACTTTCGGCCAGAGTGAAGCTTTCTTT. It specifies CASNTFGQSEAFF.